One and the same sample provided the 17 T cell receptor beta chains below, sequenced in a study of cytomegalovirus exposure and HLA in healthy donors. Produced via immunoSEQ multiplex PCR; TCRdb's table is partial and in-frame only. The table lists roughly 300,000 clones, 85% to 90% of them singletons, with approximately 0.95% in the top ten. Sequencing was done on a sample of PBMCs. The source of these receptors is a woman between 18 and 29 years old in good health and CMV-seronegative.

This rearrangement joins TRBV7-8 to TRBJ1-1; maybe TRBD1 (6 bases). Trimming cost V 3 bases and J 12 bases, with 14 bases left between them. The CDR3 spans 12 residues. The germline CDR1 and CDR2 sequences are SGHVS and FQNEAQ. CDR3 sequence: CASSLPGTKSFF. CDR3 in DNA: TGTGCCAGCAGCTTGCCGGGGACAAAATCTTTCTTT.

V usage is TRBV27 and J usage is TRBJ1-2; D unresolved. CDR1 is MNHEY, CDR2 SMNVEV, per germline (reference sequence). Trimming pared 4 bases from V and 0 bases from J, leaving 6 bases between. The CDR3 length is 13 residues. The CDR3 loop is CASSYKANYGYTF. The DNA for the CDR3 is TGTGCCAGCAGTTACAAAGCTAACTATGGCTACACCTTC.

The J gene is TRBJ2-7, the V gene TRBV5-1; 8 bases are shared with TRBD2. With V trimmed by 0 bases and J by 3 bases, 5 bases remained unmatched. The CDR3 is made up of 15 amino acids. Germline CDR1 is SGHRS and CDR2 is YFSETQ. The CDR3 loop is CASSLDQREFYEQYF. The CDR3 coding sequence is TGCGCCAGCAGCTTGGACCAGCGGGAGTTCTACGAGCAGTACTTC.

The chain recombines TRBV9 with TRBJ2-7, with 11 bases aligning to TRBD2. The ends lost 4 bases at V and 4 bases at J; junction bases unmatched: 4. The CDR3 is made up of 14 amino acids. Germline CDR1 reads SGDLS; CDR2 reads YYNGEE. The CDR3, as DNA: TGTGCCAGCAGCACTAGCGGGAGAGGTTACGAGCAGTACTTC. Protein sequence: CASSTSGRGYEQYF. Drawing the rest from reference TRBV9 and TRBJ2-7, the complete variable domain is DSGVTQTPKHLITATGQRVTLRCSPRSGDLSVYWYQQSLDQGLQFLIQYYNGEERAKGNILERFSAQQFPDLHSELNLSSLELGDSALYFCASSTSGRGYEQYFGPGTRLTVT.

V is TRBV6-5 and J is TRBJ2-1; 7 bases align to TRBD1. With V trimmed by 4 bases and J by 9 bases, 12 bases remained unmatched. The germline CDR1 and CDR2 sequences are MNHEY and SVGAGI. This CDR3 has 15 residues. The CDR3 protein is CASSSNRGFNGEQFF. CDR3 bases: TGTGCCAGCAGTTCGAACAGGGGATTCAACGGTGAGCAGTTCTTC.

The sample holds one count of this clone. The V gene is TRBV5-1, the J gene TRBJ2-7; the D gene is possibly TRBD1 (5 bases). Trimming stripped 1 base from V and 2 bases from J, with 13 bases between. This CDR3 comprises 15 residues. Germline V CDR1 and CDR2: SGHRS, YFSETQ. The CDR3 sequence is CASSLPQDLTYEQYF. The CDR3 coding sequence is TGCGCCAGCAGCTTGCCACAGGACCTCACCTACGAGCAGTACTTC.

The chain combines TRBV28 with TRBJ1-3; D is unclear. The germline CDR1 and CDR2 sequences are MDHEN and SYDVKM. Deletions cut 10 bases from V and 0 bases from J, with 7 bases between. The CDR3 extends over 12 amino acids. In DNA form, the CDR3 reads TGTGCCACGGGGTCCTCTGGAAACACCATATATTTT. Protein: CATGSSGNTIYF. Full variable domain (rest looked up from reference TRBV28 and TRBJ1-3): DVKVTQSSRYLVKRTGEKVFLECVQDMDHENMFWYRQDPGLGLRLIYFSYDVKMKEKGDIPEGYSVSREKKERFSLILESASTNQTSMYLCATGSSGNTIYFGEGSWLTVV.

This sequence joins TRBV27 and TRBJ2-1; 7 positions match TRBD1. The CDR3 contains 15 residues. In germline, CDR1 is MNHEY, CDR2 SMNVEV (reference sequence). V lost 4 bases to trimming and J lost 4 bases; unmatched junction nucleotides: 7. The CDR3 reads CASSSSGTDYNEQFF. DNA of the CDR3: TGTGCCAGCAGTTCCTCCGGGACAGATTACAATGAGCAGTTCTTC.

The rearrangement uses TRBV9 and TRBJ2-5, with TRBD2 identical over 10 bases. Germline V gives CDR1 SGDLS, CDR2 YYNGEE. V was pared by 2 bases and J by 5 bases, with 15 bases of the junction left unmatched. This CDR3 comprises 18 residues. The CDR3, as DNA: TGTGCCAGCAGCGTCGCTAGCGGGAGAGGATTGAAGGCGGAGACCCAGTACTTC. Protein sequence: CASSVASGRGLKAETQYF.

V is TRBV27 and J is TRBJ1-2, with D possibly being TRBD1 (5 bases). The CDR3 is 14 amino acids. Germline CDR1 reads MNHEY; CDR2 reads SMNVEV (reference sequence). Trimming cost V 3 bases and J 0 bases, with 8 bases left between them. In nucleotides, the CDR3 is TGTGCCAGCAGTTTCGGGGGGACTAACTATGGCTACACCTTC. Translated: CASSFGGTNYGYTF.

The CDR3 spells CASSLQGSVPNPPQYF. The CDR3 coding sequence is TGTGCCAGCAGCTTACAGGGGTCAGTGCCTAACCCACCGCAGTACTTC. The chain recombines TRBV5-6 with TRBJ2-7; 7 bases are a match to TRBD1. CDR3 length: 16 amino acids. J lost 9 bases, V lost 2 bases, and 17 bases had no gene match. CDR1 and CDR2 from the germline V gene are SGHDT and YYEEEE.

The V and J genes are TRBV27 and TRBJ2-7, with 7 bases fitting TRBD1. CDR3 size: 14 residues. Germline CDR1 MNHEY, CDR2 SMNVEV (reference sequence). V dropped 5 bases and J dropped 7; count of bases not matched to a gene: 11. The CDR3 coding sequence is TGTGCCAGCAGTGCGGACAGGTGGGGACGGGAGCAGTACTTC. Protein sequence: CASSADRWGREQYF.

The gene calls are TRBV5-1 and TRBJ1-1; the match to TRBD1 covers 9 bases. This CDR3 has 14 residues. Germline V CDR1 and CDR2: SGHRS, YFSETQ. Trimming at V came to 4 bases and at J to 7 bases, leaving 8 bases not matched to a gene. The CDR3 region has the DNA TGCGCCAGCAGCCCCGGACAGGGGATCAATGAAGCTTTCTTT. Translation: CASSPGQGINEAFF.

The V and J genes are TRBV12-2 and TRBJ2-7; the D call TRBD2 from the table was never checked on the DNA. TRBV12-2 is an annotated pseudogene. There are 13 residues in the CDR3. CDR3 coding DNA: TGTGCAAGTCGCTCCGAGACTTTCTACGAGCAGTACTTC. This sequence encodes CASRSETFYEQYF.

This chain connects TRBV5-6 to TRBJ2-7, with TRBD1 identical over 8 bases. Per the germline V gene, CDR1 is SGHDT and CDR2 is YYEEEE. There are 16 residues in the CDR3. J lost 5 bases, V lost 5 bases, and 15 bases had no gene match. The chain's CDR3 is CASSFGAGQGLNEQYF. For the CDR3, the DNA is TGTGCCAGCAGTTTTGGGGCCGGACAGGGTCTGAACGAGCAGTACTTC. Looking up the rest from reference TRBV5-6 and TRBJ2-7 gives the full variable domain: DAGVTQSPTHLIKTRGQQVTLRCSPKSGHDTVSWYQQALGQGPQFIFQYYEEEERQRGNFPDRFSGHQFPNYSSELNVNALLLGDSALYLCASSFGAGQGLNEQYFGPGTRLTVT.

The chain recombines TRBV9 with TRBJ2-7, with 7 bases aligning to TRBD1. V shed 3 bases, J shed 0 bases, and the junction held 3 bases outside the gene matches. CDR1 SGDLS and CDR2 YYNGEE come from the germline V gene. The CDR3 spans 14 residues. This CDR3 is CASSARDSSYEQYF. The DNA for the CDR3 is TGTGCCAGCAGCGCCCGGGACAGCTCCTACGAGCAGTACTTC.

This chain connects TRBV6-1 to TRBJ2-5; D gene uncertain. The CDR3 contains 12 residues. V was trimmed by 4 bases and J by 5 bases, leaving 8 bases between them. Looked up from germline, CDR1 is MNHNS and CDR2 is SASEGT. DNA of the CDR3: TGTGCCAGCAGTGTTGCGGCGGAGACCCAGTACTTC. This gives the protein CASSVAAETQYF.